Listed here are 5 T cell receptor beta chains from one sample, sequenced in a study of blood T cells in healthy people across ages. The authors ran a second PCR of about 6 to 12 cycles using a sample-barcoded 5' primer and a J-beta primer mix. TCRdb redid the calling of the 5' RACE reads with MiXCR, one entry per CDR3 protein. The data hold about 290,000 distinct CDR3 sequences, with roughly 27% observed a single time. Sequencing was carried out using blood. These receptors were collected from a woman aged 70-85 years in good health.

Only a few counts were recorded for this clonotype. This rearrangement joins TRBV6-5 to TRBJ1-6; maybe TRBD1 (5 bases). The V end was cut by 6 bases, the J end by 9 bases, with 21 bases between. Germline values: CDR1 MNHEY, CDR2 SVGAGI. The CDR3 runs to 16 residues. CDR3 sequence reads: CASSSLRQGWGSPLHF. The CDR3 coding sequence is TGTGCCAGCAGCTCATTACGTCAGGGATGGGGTTCACCCCTCCACTTT.

J is TRBJ2-3 and V is TRBV13; 9 bases fit TRBD1. Unmatched junction bases numbered 9, after V lost 5 bases and J lost 3 bases. The germline V gene has CDR1 PRHDT and CDR2 FYEKMQ (reference sequence). The CDR3 sequence is 16 residues long. The CDR3 sequence: CASSATGGKGTDTQYF. The CDR3 DNA reads TGTGCCAGCAGCGCGACAGGGGGGAAAGGGACAGATACGCAGTATTTT. The whole variable domain, remainder taken from reference TRBV13 and TRBJ2-3, is AAGVIQSPRHLIKEKRETATLKCYPIPRHDTVYWYQQGPGQDPQFLISFYEKMQSDKGSIPDRFSAQQFSDYHSELNMSSLELGDSALYFCASSATGGKGTDTQYFGPGTRLTVL.

This chain joins TRBV25-1 and TRBJ2-7; D is perhaps TRBD2 (6 bases). Germline V gene data show CDR1 as MGHDK and CDR2 as SYGVNS. The CDR3 totals 13 residues. V dropped 6 bases and J dropped 6 bases, with 15 bases sitting between them. The CDR3 DNA sequence: TGTGCCAGCAGGGCCGGGAGCATCCCCGAGCAGTACTTC. This codes for CASRAGSIPEQYF.

The chain links TRBV7-9 to TRBJ1-1; tentative D call: TRBD1 (6 bases). Looked up from germline, CDR1 is SEHNR and CDR2 is FQNEAQ (reference sequence). The CDR3 length is 14 residues. Trimming cost V 6 bases and J 3 bases, with 14 bases left between them. The chain's CDR3 is CASRPTGPYTEAFF. The CDR3 DNA follows: TGTGCCAGCAGGCCTACAGGGCCGTACACTGAAGCTTTCTTT. Full variable domain (remainder filled in from reference TRBV7-9 and TRBJ1-1): DTGVSQNPRHKITKRGQNVTFRCDPISEHNRLYWYRQTLGQGPEFLTYFQNEAQLEKSRLLSDRFSAERPKGSFSTLEIQRTEQGDSAMYLCASRPTGPYTEAFFGQGTRLTVV.

J is TRBJ1-2 and V is TRBV23-1; D call uncertain. TRBV23-1 has ORF status, its function being uncertain. The V end lost 7 bases, the J end lost 4 bases, and 4 bases lay between the germline ends. This CDR3 contains 10 residues. CDR3 loop: CASKVYGYTF. CDR3 sequence (DNA): TGCGCCAGCAAAGTCTATGGCTACACCTTC.